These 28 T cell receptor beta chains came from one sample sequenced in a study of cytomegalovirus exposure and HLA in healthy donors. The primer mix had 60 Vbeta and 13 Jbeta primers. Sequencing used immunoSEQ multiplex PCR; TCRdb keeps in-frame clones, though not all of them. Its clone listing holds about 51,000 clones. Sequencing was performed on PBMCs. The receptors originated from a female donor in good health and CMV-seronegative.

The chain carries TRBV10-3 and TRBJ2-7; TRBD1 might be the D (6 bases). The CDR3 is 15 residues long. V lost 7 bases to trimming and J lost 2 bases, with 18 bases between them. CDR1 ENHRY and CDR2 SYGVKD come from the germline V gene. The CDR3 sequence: CAIKDPDRSTYEQYF. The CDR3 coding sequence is TGTGCCATCAAGGACCCCGACAGGAGTACCTACGAGCAGTACTTC.

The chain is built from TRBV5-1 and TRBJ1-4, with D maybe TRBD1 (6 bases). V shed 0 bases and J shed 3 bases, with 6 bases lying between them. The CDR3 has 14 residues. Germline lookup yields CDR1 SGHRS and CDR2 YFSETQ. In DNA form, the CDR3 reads TGCGCCAGCAGCTTGGACAGGGCTAATGAAAAACTGTTTTTT. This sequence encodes CASSLDRANEKLFF.

The CDR3 region has the DNA TGTGCCAGCAGCCCAGGGACAGGCGTCTTCTATGGCTACACCTTC. This sequence encodes CASSPGTGVFYGYTF. This rearrangement joins TRBV7-9 to TRBJ1-2; TRBD1 aligns across 8 bases. Germline loops: CDR1 SEHNR, CDR2 FQNEAQ (reference sequence). The CDR3 has 15 residues. Trimming cost V 5 bases and J 4 bases; bases outside gene matches: 9.

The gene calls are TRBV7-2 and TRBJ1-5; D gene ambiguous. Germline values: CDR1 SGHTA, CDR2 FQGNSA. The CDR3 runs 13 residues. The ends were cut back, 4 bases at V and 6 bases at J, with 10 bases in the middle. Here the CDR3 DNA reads TGTGCCAGCAGCTCCACCTTCGGTCAGCCCCAGCATTTT. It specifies CASSSTFGQPQHF.

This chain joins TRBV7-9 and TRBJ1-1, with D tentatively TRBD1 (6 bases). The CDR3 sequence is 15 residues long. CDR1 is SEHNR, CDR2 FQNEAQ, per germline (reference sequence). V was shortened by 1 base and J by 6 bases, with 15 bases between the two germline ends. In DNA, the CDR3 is TGTGCCAGCAGCTTAGAGTCGACAGGAGCTTCTGAAGCTTTCTTT. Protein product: CASSLESTGASEAFF.

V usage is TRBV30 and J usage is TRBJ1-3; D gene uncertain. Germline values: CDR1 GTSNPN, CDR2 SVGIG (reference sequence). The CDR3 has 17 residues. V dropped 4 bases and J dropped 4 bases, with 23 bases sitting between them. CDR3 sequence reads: CAWIDHRVNQRGNTIYF. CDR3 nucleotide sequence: TGTGCCTGGATCGATCACCGGGTTAACCAGAGGGGAAACACCATATATTTT.

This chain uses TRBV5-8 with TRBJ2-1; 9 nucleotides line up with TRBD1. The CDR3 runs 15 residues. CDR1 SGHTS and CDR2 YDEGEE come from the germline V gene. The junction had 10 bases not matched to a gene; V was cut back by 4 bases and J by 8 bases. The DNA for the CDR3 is TGTGCCAGCAGCCCTGTGACAGGGGGTTTCGATGAGCAGTTCTTC. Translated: CASSPVTGGFDEQFF.

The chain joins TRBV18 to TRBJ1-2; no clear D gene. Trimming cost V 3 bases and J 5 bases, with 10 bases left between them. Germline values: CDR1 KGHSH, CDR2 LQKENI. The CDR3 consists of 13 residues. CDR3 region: CASSPQLGYGYTF. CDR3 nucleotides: TGTGCCAGCTCACCGCAACTCGGTTATGGCTACACCTTC.

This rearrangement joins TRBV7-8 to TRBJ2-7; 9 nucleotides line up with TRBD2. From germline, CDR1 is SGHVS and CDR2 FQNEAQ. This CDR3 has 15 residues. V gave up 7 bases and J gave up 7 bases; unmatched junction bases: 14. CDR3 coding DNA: TGTGCCAGCACCCCCCCTGGTAGCGGGAGTAGGGAGCAGTACTTC. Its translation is CASTPPGSGSREQYF.

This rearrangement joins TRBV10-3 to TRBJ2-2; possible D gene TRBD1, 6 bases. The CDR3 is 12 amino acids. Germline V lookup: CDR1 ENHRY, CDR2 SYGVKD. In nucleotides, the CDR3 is TGTGCATCAGGGGAGAACACCGGGGAGCTGTTTTTT. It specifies CASGENTGELFF.

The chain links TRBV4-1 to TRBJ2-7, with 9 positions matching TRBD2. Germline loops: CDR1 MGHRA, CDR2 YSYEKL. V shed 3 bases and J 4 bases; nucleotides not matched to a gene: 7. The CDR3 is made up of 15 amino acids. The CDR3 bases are TGCGCCAGCAGCCACGATAGCGGGGGAACTTACGAGCAGTACTTC. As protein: CASSHDSGGTYEQYF.

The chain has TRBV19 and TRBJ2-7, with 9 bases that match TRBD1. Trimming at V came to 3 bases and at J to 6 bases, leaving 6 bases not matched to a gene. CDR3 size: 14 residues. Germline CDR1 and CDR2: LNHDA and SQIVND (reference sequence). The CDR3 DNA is TGTGCCAGTAGTATGGTACAGGGGGCACGCGAGCAGTACTTC. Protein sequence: CASSMVQGAREQYF. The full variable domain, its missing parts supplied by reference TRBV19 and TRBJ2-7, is DGGITQSPKYLFRKEGQNVTLSCEQNLNHDAMYWYRQDPGQGLRLIYYSQIVNDFQKGDIAEGYSVSREKKESFPLTVTSAQKNPTAFYLCASSMVQGAREQYFGPGTRLTVT.

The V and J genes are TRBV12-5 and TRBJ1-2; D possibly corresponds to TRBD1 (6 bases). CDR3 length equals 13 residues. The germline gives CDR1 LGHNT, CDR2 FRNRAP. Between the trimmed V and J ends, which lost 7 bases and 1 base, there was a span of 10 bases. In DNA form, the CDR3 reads TGTGCTAGTGCCGGGGACAATAACTATGGCTACACCTTC. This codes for CASAGDNNYGYTF.

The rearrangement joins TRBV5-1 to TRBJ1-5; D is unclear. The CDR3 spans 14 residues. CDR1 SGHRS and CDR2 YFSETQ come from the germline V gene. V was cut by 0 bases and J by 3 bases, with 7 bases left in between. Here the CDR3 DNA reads TGCGCCAGCAGCTTGGGAACAAACAATCAGCCCCAGCATTTT. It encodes CASSLGTNNQPQHF.

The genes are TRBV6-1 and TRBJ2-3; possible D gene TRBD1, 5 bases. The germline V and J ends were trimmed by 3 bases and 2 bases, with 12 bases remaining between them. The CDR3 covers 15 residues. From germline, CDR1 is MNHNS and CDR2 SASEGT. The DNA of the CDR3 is TGTGCCAGCAGTGAGACAGAGAGACTCACAGATACGCAGTATTTT. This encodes CASSETERLTDTQYF.

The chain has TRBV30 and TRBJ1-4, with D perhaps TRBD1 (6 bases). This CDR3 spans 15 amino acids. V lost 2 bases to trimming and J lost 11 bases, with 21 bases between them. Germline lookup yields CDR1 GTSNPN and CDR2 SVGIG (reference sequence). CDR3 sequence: CAWSSTATLRGKLFF. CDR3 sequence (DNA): TGTGCCTGGAGTAGCACCGCCACCTTAAGGGGGAAACTGTTTTTT.

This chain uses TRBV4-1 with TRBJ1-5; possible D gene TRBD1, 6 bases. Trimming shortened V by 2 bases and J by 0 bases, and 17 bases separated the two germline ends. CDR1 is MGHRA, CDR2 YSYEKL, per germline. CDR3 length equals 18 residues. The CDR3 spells CASSQPTQTGDSNQPQHF. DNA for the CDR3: TGCGCCAGCAGCCAACCGACTCAGACAGGAGATAGCAATCAGCCCCAGCATTTT.

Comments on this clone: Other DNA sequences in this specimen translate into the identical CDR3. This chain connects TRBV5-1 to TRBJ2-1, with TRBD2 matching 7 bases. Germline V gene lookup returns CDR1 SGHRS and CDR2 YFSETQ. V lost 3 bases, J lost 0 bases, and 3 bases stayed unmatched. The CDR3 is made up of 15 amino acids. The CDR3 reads CASSSSGSSYNEQFF. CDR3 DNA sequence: TGCGCCAGCAGCTCTAGCGGTAGCTCCTACAATGAGCAGTTCTTC.

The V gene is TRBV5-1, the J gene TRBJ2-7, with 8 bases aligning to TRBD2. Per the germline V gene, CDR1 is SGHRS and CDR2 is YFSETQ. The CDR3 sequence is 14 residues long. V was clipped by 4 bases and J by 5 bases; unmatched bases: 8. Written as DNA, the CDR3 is TGCGCCAGCAGCGCAGCGGGAGTCGGCGACGAGCAGTACTTC. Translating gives CASSAAGVGDEQYF.

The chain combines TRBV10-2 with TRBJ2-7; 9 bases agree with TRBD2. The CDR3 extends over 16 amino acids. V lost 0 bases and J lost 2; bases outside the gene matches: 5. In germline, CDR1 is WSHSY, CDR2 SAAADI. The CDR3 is CASSESSGSGAYEQYF. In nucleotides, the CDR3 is TGCGCCAGCAGTGAGTCTAGCGGGAGCGGGGCCTACGAGCAGTACTTC.

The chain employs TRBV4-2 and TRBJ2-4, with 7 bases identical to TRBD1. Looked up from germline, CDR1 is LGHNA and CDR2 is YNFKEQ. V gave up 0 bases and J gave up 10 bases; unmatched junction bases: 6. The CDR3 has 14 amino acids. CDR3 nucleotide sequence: TGTGCCAGCAGCCAAGATTATGCGACAGGGATTCAGTACTTC. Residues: CASSQDYATGIQYF.

CDR3 loop: CASSSIPGLAGTGELFF. CDR3 bases: TGCGCCAGCAGCTCCATTCCCGGACTAGCGGGTACCGGGGAGCTGTTTTTT. The chain joins TRBV5-1 to TRBJ2-2, with TRBD2 identical over 11 bases. Germline values: CDR1 SGHRS, CDR2 YFSETQ. This CDR3 region has 17 residues. Trimming at V came to 3 bases and at J to 5 bases, leaving 9 bases not matched to a gene.

The CDR3 loop is CASSGRAVPYEQYF. The DNA for the CDR3 is TGTGCCAGCAGCGGGAGAGCGGTTCCCTACGAGCAGTACTTC. This chain connects TRBV9 to TRBJ2-7; TRBD2 might be the D (5 bases). The CDR3 runs 14 residues. Germline V gives CDR1 SGDLS, CDR2 YYNGEE. The V end lost 3 bases, the J end lost 2 bases, and 12 bases lay between the germline ends. The variable domain in full, completed from reference TRBV9 and TRBJ2-7, reads DSGVTQTPKHLITATGQRVTLRCSPRSGDLSVYWYQQSLDQGLQFLIQYYNGEERAKGNILERFSAQQFPDLHSELNLSSLELGDSALYFCASSGRAVPYEQYFGPGTRLTVT.

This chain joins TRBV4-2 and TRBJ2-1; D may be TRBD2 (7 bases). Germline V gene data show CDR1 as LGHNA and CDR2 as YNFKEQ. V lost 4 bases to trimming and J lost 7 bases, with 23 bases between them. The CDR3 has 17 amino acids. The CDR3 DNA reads TGTGCCAGCAGCCGCGCCTGGGGGGGCCAGGGTTCTAATGAGCAGTTCTTC. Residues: CASSRAWGGQGSNEQFF.

CDR3 DNA: TGCGCCAGCAGTGAGATTTTTACAGGGGGAGTCGACGAGCAGTACTTC. Translation gives CASSEIFTGGVDEQYF. This chain connects TRBV10-2 to TRBJ2-7; 8 positions agree with TRBD1. Germline lookup yields CDR1 WSHSY and CDR2 SAAADI. Germline trimming cut 2 bases from V and 5 bases from J; bases unmatched to any gene: 11. The CDR3 covers 16 residues.

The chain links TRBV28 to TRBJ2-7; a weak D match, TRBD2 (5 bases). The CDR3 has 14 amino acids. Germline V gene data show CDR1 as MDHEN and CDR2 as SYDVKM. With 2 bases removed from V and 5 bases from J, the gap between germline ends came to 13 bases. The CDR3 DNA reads TGTGCCAGCAGTTTAGAGAAGAGGGTAGACGAGCAGTACTTC. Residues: CASSLEKRVDEQYF.

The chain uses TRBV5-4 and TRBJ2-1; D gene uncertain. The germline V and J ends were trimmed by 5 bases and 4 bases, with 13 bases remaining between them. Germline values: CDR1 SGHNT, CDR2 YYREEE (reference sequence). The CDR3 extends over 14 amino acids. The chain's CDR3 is CASSVATTYNEQFF. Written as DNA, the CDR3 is TGTGCCAGCAGTGTGGCCACCACGTACAATGAGCAGTTCTTC.

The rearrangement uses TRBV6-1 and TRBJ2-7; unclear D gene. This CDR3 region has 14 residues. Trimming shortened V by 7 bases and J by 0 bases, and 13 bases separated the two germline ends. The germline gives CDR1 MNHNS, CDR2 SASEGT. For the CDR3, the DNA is TGTGCCAGCACGGCGGTTATTGGCTCCTACGAGCAGTACTTC. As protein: CASTAVIGSYEQYF.